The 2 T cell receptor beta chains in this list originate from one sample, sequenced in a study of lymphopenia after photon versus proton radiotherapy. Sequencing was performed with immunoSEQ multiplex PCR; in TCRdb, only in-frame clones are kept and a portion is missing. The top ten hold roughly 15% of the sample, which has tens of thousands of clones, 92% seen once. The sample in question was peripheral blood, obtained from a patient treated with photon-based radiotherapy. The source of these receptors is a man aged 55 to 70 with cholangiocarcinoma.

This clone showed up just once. The CDR3 DNA sequence: TGTGCCAGCAGCTCGGGACAGGGGGCGGTCTCCTACGAGCAGTACTTC. It encodes CASSSGQGAVSYEQYF. The chain links TRBV7-6 to TRBJ2-7, with TRBD1 matching 12 bases. Looked up from germline, CDR1 is SGHVS and CDR2 is FNYEAQ. The CDR3 runs 16 residues. Trimming cost V 4 bases and J 0 bases; bases outside gene matches: 4.

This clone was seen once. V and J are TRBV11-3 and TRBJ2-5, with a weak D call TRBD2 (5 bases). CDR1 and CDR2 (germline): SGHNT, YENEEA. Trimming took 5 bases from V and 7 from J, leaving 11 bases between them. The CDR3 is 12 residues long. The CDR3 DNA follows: TGTGCCAGCAGCCCGATCGAGGGGACCCAGTACTTC. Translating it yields CASSPIEGTQYF.